The T cell receptor beta chain under discussion was sequenced for a study of blood T cell repertoires in COVID-19. Study overall: In each case, the material was cDNA or gDNA derived from T cells, B-cell-depleted T cells, or PBMCs.

V gave up 0 bases and J gave up 1 base, with 16 bases separating them. Germline CDR1 is SGHDT and CDR2 is YYEEEE. The CDR3 extends over 17 amino acids. The authors' processing: Researchers report that nucleated cell counts were estimated from reference gene primer amplification. The table came from immunoSEQ multiplex PCR; TCRdb's copy has only in-frame clones and leaves some out. The V and J calls and clone size were taken over from that table, and D and trimming were inferred from the DNA. The sample has a few hundred thousand clones, approximately 80% seen once. This TCR was recovered from a woman aged 40 to 50 who had recovered from COVID-19. J is TRBJ2-5 and V is TRBV5-6; possibly TRBD2 for D (5 bases). Sequencing input: peripheral blood. CDR3 sequence (DNA): TGTGCCAGCAGCTTGGAGGGCGGGCCCTGGGGCCAAGAGACCCAGTACTTC. It is translated as CASSLEGGPWGQETQYF.